This TCR beta chain was recovered during a study of blood T cell repertoires in COVID-19. The V segment lost 0 bases and the J segment 4 bases; nucleotides outside the gene matches: 7. The germline gives CDR1 ENHRY, CDR2 SYGVKD. The CDR3 spans 17 residues. Original processing notes: Estimated nucleated cell counts came from reference gene primer amplification. Here immunoSEQ multiplex PCR was the method, and the copy in TCRdb shows in-frame clones only, minus some. V, J and clone size derive from that table, while D and trimming were established from the DNA sequence. The sample comprises some 430,000 clones, less than 95% of which are singletons, and less than 0.75% rests with the top ten.

Sequencing was performed on PBMCs or T cells enriched from blood (not recorded which). The source is a man younger than 35 who had recovered from COVID-19. The chain is built from TRBV10-3 and TRBJ2-1; 9 positions match TRBD2. Here the CDR3 reads CAISESRGTSSYNEQFF. The CDR3, as DNA: TGTGCCATCAGTGAGTCGAGGGGGACTAGCAGTTACAATGAGCAGTTCTTC.